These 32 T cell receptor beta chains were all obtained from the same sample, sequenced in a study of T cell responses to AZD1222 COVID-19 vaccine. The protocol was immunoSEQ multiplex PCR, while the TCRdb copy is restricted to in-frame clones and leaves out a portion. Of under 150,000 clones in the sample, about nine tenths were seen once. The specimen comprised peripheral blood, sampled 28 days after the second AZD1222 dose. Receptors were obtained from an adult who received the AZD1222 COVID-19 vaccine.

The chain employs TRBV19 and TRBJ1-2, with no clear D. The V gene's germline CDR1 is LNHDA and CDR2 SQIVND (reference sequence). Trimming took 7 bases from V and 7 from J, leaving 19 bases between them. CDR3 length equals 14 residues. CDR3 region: CASTIRAASPGYTF. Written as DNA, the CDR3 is TGTGCCAGTACCATTCGGGCAGCTTCTCCTGGCTACACCTTC.

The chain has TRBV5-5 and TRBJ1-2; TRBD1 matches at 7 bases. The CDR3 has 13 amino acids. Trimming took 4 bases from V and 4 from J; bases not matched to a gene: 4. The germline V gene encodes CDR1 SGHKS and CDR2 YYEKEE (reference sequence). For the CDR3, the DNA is TGTGCCAGCAGCCCGGACAGGCCCTATGGCTACACCTTC. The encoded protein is CASSPDRPYGYTF. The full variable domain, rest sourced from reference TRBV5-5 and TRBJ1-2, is DAGVTQSPTHLIKTRGQQVTLRCSPISGHKSVSWYQQVLGQGPQFIFQYYEKEERGRGNFPDRFSARQFPNYSSELNVNALLLGDSALYLCASSPDRPYGYTFGSGTRLTVV.

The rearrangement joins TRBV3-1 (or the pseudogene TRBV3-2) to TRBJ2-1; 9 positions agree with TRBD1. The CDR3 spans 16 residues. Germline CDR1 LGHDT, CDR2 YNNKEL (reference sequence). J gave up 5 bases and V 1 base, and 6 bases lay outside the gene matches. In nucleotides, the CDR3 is TGTGCCAGCAGCCAAGGGCCGGGACAGGGAAACAATGAGCAGTTCTTC. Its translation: CASSQGPGQGNNEQFF.

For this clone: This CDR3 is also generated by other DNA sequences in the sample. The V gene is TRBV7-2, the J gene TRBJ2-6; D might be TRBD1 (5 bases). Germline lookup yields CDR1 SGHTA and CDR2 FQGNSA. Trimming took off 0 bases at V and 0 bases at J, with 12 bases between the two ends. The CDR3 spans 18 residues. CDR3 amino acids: CASSLAGRALSGANVLTF. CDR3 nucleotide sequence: TGTGCCAGCAGCTTAGCGGGCAGGGCCCTCTCTGGGGCCAACGTCCTGACTTTC.

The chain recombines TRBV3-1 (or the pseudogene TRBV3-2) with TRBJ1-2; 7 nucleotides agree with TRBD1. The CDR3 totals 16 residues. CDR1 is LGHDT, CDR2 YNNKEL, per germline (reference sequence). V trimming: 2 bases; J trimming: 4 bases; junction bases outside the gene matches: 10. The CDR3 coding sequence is TGTGCCAGCAGCCAACCCGAAAACCGGGACAGCTATGGCTACACCTTC. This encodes CASSQPENRDSYGYTF.

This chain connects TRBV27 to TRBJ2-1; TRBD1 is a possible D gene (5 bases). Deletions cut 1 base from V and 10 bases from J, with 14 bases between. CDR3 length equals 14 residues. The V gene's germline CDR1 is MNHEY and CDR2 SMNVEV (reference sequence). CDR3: CASSLLVGPREQFF. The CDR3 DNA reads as TGTGCCAGCAGTTTATTAGTGGGGCCCCGGGAGCAGTTCTTC.

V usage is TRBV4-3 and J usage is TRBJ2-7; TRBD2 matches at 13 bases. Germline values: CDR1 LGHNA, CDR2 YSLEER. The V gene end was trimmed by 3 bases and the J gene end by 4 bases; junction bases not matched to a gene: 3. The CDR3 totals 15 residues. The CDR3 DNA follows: TGCGCCAGCAGCCAGGGGACTAGCGGGGCTTACGAGCAGTACTTC. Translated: CASSQGTSGAYEQYF.

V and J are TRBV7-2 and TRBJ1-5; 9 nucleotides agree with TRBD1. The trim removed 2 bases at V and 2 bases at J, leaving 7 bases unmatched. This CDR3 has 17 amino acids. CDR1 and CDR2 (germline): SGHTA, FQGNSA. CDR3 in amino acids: CASSLLPDRGGNQPQHF. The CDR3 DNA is TGTGCCAGCAGCTTATTACCGGACAGGGGAGGCAATCAGCCCCAGCATTTT.

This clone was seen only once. DNA for the CDR3: TGCGCCAGCAGCCACCTCCCGGCCGAAAGCGTTCACAATGAGCAGTTCTTC. This sequence encodes CASSHLPAESVHNEQFF. The J gene is TRBJ2-1, the V gene TRBV4-3; no reliable D call. The CDR3 contains 17 residues. CDR1 and CDR2 from the germline V gene are LGHNA and YSLEER. V was pared by 3 bases and J by 5 bases, with 20 bases between.

The CDR3 coding sequence is TGTGCCAGCAGCCCTCAGCGGGGGGCCAGCACAGATACGCAGTATTTT. Its protein is CASSPQRGASTDTQYF. The chain is built from TRBV6-6 and TRBJ2-3; TRBD2 matches 9 bases. There are 16 residues in the CDR3. Germline CDR1 reads MNHNY; CDR2 reads SVGAGI (reference sequence). Trimming cost V 6 bases and J 0 bases; bases outside gene matches: 7.

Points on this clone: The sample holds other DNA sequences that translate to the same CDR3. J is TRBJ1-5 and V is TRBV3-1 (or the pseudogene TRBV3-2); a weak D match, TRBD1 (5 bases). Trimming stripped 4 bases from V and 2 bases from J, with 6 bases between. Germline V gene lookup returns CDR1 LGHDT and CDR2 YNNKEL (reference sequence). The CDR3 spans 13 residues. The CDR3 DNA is TGTGCCAGCAGCCGGGACCGCAATCAGCCCCAGCATTTT. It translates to CASSRDRNQPQHF.

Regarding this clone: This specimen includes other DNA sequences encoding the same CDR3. CDR3 loop: CASSIGQPNTEAFF. For the CDR3, the DNA is TGTGCCAGTAGTATAGGGCAGCCGAACACTGAAGCTTTCTTT. The rearrangement joins TRBV19 to TRBJ1-1; D is unclear. CDR3 length equals 14 residues. Germline V lookup: CDR1 LNHDA, CDR2 SQIVND (reference sequence). With 1 base removed from V and 1 base from J, the gap between germline ends came to 7 bases.

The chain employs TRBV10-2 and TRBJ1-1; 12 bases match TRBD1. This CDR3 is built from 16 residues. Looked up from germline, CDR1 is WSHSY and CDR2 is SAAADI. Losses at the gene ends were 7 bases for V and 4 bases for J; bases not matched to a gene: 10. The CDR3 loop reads CASNPTGTGGGTEAFF. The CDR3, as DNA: TGCGCCAGCAACCCAACCGGGACAGGGGGCGGCACTGAAGCTTTCTTT.

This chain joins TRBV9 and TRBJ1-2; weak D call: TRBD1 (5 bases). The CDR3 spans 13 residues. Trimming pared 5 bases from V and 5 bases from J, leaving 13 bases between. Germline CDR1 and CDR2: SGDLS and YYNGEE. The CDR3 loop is CASRGENFYGYTF. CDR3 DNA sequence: TGTGCCAGCAGGGGGGAGAACTTTTATGGCTACACCTTC.

The CDR3 region is CASSPPVFF. The CDR3 DNA sequence: TGTGCCAGCTCGCCGCCCGTTTTCTTT. The V gene is TRBV18, the J gene TRBJ1-1, with unresolved D. V lost 6 bases to trimming and J lost 13 bases, with 9 bases between them. This CDR3 spans 9 amino acids. CDR1 and CDR2 from the germline V gene are KGHSH and LQKENI.

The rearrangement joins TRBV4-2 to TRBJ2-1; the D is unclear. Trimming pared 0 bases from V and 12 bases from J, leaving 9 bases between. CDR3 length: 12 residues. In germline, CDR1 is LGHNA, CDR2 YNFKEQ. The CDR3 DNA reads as TGTGCCAGCAGCCAAGATCCCTCGGGGCAGTTCTTC. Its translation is CASSQDPSGQFF.

The CDR3 is CASSYLVGGYNEQFF. The CDR3 DNA reads as TGTGCCAGCAGTTACTTAGTGGGGGGCTACAATGAGCAGTTCTTC. The chain uses TRBV6-2 or TRBV6-3 and TRBJ2-1; TRBD2 might be the D (6 bases). Trimming shortened V by 1 base and J by 3 bases, and 10 bases separated the two germline ends. CDR1 and CDR2 (germline): MNHEY, SVGEGT. The CDR3 totals 15 residues.

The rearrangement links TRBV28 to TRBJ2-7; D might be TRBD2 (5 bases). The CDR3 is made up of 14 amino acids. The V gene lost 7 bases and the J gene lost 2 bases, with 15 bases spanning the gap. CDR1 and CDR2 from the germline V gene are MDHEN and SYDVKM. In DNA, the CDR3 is TGTGCCAGCACACCGCGGGTACTCGCCTACGAGCAGTACTTC. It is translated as CASTPRVLAYEQYF.

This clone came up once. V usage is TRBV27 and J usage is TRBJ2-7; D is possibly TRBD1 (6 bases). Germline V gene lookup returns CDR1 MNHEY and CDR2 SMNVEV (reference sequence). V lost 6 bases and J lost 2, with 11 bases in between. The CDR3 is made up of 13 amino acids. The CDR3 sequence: CASRPGGPYEQYF. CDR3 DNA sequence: TGTGCCAGCAGACCTGGGGGCCCCTACGAGCAGTACTTC.

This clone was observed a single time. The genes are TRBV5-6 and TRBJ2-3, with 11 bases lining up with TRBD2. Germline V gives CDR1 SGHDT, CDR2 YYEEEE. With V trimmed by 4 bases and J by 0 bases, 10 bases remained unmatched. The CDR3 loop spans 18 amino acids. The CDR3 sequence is CASSATSGRIPSTDTQYF. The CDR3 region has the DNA TGTGCCAGCAGCGCTACTAGCGGGAGAATACCCAGCACAGATACGCAGTATTTT.

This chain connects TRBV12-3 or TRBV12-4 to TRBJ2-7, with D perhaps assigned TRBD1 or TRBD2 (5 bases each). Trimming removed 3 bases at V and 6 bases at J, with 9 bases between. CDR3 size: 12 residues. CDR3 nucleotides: TGTGCCAGCAGTTTTAAGGGGAGCGAGCAGTACTTC. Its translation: CASSFKGSEQYF.

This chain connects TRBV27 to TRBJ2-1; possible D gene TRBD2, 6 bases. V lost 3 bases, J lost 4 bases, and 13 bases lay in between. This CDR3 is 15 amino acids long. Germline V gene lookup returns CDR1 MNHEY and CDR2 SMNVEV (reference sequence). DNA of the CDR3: TGTGCCAGCAGTTTCCCGGGACTTATATACAATGAGCAGTTCTTC. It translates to CASSFPGLIYNEQFF.

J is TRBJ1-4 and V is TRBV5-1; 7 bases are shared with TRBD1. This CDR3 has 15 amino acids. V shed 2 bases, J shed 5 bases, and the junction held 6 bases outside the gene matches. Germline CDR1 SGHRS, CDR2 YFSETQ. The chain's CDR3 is CASSFIGQENEKLFF. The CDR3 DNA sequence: TGCGCCAGCAGCTTTATCGGACAGGAAAATGAAAAACTGTTTTTT.

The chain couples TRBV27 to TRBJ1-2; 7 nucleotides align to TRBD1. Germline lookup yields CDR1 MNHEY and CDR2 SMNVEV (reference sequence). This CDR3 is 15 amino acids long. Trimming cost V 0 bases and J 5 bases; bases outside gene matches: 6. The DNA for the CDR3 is TGTGCCAGCAGTTTATCGGGACAGCGGTTTTATGGCTACACCTTC. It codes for CASSLSGQRFYGYTF.

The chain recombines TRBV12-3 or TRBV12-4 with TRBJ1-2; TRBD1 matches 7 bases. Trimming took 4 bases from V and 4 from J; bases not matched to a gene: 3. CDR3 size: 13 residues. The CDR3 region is CASSWDSSYGYTF. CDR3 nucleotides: TGTGCCAGCAGTTGGGACAGCTCCTATGGCTACACCTTC.

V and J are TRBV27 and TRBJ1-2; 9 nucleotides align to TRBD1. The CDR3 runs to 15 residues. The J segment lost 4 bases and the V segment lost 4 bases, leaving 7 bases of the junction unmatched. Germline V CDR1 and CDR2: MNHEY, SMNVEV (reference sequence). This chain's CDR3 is CASSWGQGLTYGYTF. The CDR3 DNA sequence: TGTGCCAGCAGTTGGGGACAGGGTCTAACCTATGGCTACACCTTC.

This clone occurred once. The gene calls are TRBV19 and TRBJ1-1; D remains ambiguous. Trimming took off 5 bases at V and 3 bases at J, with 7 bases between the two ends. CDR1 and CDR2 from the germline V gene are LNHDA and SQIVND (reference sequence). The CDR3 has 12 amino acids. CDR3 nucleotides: TGTGCCAGTAGTCAGGTGGACACTGAAGCTTTCTTT. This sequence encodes CASSQVDTEAFF.

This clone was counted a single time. CDR3 sequence: CASSFRGEPYNEQFF. Written as DNA, the CDR3 is TGTGCCAGCAGCTTCCGGGGAGAGCCCTACAATGAGCAGTTCTTC. The V and J genes are TRBV11-2 and TRBJ2-1, with a possible D match to TRBD2 (5 bases). Germline V CDR1 and CDR2: SGHAT, FQNNGV. CDR3 length: 15 amino acids. The germline V and J ends were trimmed by 3 bases and 2 bases, with 11 bases remaining between them.

The chain's CDR3 is CASSQLLAGTSSYEQYF. The CDR3 DNA is TGTGCCAGCAGCCAACTACTAGCGGGGACCAGCTCCTACGAGCAGTACTTC. The chain links TRBV7-9 to TRBJ2-7, with 10 nucleotides matching TRBD2. Germline V gene data show CDR1 as SEHNR and CDR2 as FQNEAQ (reference sequence). Losses at the gene ends were 5 bases for V and 0 bases for J; bases not matched to a gene: 10. The CDR3 totals 17 residues.

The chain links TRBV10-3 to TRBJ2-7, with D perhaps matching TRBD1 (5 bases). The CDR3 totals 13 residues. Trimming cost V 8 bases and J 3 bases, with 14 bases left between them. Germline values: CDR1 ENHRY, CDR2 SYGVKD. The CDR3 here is CAIGGRQGYEQYF. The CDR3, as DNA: TGTGCCATCGGTGGTAGGCAGGGCTACGAGCAGTACTTC.

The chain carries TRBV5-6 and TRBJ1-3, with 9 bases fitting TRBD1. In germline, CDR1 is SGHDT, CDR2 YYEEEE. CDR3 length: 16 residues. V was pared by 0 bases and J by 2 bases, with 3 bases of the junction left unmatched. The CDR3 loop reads CASSLGQGGPGNTIYF. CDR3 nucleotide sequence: TGTGCCAGCAGCTTGGGACAGGGGGGACCTGGAAACACCATATATTTT. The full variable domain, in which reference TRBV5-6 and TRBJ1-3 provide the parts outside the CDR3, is DAGVTQSPTHLIKTRGQQVTLRCSPKSGHDTVSWYQQALGQGPQFIFQYYEEEERQRGNFPDRFSGHQFPNYSSELNVNALLLGDSALYLCASSLGQGGPGNTIYFGEGSWLTVV.

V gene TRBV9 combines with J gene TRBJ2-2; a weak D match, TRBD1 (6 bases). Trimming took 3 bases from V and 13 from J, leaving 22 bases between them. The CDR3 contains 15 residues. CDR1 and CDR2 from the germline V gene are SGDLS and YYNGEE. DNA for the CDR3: TGTGCCAGCAGCGGTGGGGCAGGGGAGAGGCTTGGGCTGTTTTTT. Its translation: CASSGGAGERLGLFF.